Detailed here is one T cell receptor (beta chain). J gave up 8 bases and V 4 bases, and 14 bases lay outside the gene matches. The CDR3 extends over 17 amino acids. CDR1 is SEHNR, CDR2 FQNEAQ, per germline (reference sequence). Assay: immunoSEQ multiplex PCR; the TCRdb copy retains only in-frame clones and omits some. Found here are over 65,000 clones, about 81% of them singletons; the top ten hold 9.2%. These data originate in a study of blood T cell repertoires in COVID-19. This receptor was taken from a human donor in a cohort sampled during active COVID-19. Specimen: peripheral blood. V and J are TRBV7-9 and TRBJ2-1, with 10 positions matching TRBD1. The CDR3 region is CASSSPGTGDRVYEQFF. CDR3 bases: TGTGCCAGCAGCTCCCCCGGGACAGGGGACCGGGTCTATGAGCAGTTCTTC.